This record concerns one TCR beta chain sequence. Its antigen remains unidentified. Patients were living with locally advanced or metastatic urothelial carcinoma. V was cut by 6 bases and J by 3 bases, with 9 bases left in between. CDR1 and CDR2 (germline): SEHNR, FQNEAQ (reference sequence). This CDR3 is built from 12 residues. The table came from immunoSEQ multiplex PCR; TCRdb's copy has only in-frame clones and leaves some out. Among 85,000 to 90,000 clones listed, more than 90% were seen once. This entry belongs to a study of PD-L1 blockade in urothelial cancer. Regarding the study as a whole: At the 3-week point, tumor-associated blood clones expanded more in durable-benefit patients.

The receptor's source is a man aged 60-69 years with urothelial cancer. The chain combines TRBV7-9 with TRBJ2-7; maybe TRBD1 (6 bases). The sample consisted of PBMCs, taken around atezolizumab (anti-PD-L1) treatment. The CDR3 nucleotides are TGTGCCAGCAGAAAACAGGGCTACGAGCAGTACTTC. Protein product: CASRKQGYEQYF. Full variable domain (rest looked up from reference TRBV7-9 and TRBJ2-7): DTGVSQNPRHKITKRGQNVTFRCDPISEHNRLYWYRQTLGQGPEFLTYFQNEAQLEKSRLLSDRFSAERPKGSFSTLEIQRTEQGDSAMYLCASRKQGYEQYFGPGTRLTVT.